Included here is one T cell receptor (beta chain) sequence, with context. The antigen remains undetermined. The data were produced by immunoSEQ multiplex PCR, yet TCRdb's version contains in-frame clones alone and is incomplete. Of about 680,000 clones listed, 89% are singletons. The CDR3 contains 13 residues. Germline-derived CDR1 and CDR2 are ENHRY and SYGVKD. V lost 8 bases to trimming and J lost 6 bases, with 14 bases between them. The sample comes from a study of Ad26.COV2.S vaccination and SARS-CoV-2 variants. Looking at the study overall: Enrolled in COV1001, the donor was in the Ad26.COV2.S trial arm, which received the vaccine.

Indicated treatment: 15 to 20 received Ad26.COV2.S at low or high dose, single or two shots; roughly five received placebo; per-sample allocation not given. Collection of samples fell on day 63 after the first vaccine or placebo injection. General study results and limits: Measurement of non-spike TCR breadth gave similar results in vaccine and placebo recipients.

The chain is built from TRBV10-3 and TRBJ2-1; perhaps TRBD1 as D (6 bases). The sequencing used peripheral blood, collected in a trial of Ad26.COV2.S vaccine versus placebo. The receptor was isolated from a person between 18 and 65 years old who received the Ad26.COV2.S COVID-19 vaccine or a placebo. The CDR3 region is CAIGRDIGNEQFF. CDR3 coding DNA: TGTGCCATCGGACGGGACATAGGCAATGAGCAGTTCTTC.